This T cell receptor beta chain originates from a study of blood T cell repertoires in COVID-19. Those enrolled, adults aged 18 to 89 years, came from about two dozen US areas. Two negative PCRs, clearance, or symptom resolution were required of recovered Cohort 3 donors. Sequenced by immunoSEQ multiplex PCR; TCRdb stores in-frame clones only, minus some. The top ten hold under 1.3% of the sample, which has nearly 350,000 clones, 87% seen once. The CDR3 sequence is 14 residues long. In germline, CDR1 is SNHLY, CDR2 FYNNEI. Trimming cost V 11 bases and J 2 bases; bases outside gene matches: 9. The clonotype comes from a woman in her 30s who had recovered from COVID-19. V is TRBV2 and J is TRBJ2-3, with 8 bases matching TRBD2. Sequenced: PBMCs or T cells enriched from blood (not recorded which). The CDR3: CALARGGNTDTQYF. In DNA, the CDR3 is TGTGCCTTGGCCCGCGGGGGGAACACAGATACGCAGTATTTT.